The entry below gives a single T cell receptor (beta chain) sequence along with its context. There is no known antigen for this receptor. No per-base quality is available; no much larger clone lies one base away. The protocol used for the library was multiplex PCR. Instrument used: Illumina HiSeq 4000. To build TCR beta libraries, CDR3 regions were amplified by Arm-PCR using iRepertoire HTBI primers. Before sequencing, the PCR products underwent gel purification. Processing in the source paper ran as follows. Across samples, fewer than 70 TRBV and 12 to 15 TRBJ segments were identified and used for gene usage analysis of CDR3 amino acid clonotypes. Filtered high-quality paired reads were merged into contigs using COPE and FqMerger. BLAST was used to align contigs to the IMGT TRBV, TRBD and TRBJ reference genes, and CDR3 was defined following IMGT. Any clonotype with a frequency above 0.1% was counted as a highly expanded clone. Shannon entropy was used to measure repertoire diversity, and the Gini coefficient was used to measure V-J evenness. A clonotype found in more than one individual was treated as public. TCRdb applied fastp at Q25 and MiXCR to the public reads, then kept only in-frame beta chains. Every distinct CDR3 protein forms one entry, paired with its most common genes and DNA. The V and J calls were determined by TCRdb, not by the authors. Recorded for this sample are about 430,000 distinct CDR3 sequences; 21% of them occurred a single time. The ten largest clones add up to 13% to 15% of the sample.

V is pared back by 5 bases and J by 0 bases, with 8 bases lying between the germline termini. Based on the germline V gene (reference sequence), the CDR1 and CDR2 sequences are SEHNR and FQNEAQ. There are 15 amino acids in the CDR3, from cysteine to phenylalanine inclusive. This entry keeps only the CDR3 DNA: 45 bases, framed from base 1. This sample is drawn from a study of regulatory T cells in long-lasting Graves disease (dated by TCRdb to the early 2020s). The study in broad terms: To count as having persistent Graves' disease, a patient had to have received antithyroid drug treatment for over 5 years with TSH receptor autoantibodies remaining persistently positive. On average, persistent Graves' disease patients in the clinical cohort had been on antithyroid drugs for approximately ten years. A total of 33 samples underwent TCR sequencing, from around 13 patients with persistent Graves' disease and 20 or so patients with newly diagnosed Graves' disease. The study took place in China and was registered as a clinical trial. Patients with persistent Graves' disease were compared with patients with newly diagnosed Graves' disease using TCR sequencing and RNA sequencing of peripheral blood.

The investigation overall reported the following: The authors noted that the small sample size was a limitation that may lower accuracy. Compared with newly diagnosed patients, persistent Graves' disease patients had lower TCR Shannon entropy and fewer highly expanded clones, which suggests clonal expansion. Preferential use of TRBV28, TRBJ1-2 and TRBJ2-5 was observed in persistent disease, whereas TRBV20-1 and TRBJ2-1 were favored in newly diagnosed disease. Because the primary lesion, thyroid tissue, could not be accessed, the study looked at peripheral blood alone. Sequencing and analysis were limited to the TCR beta chain. Persistent patients shared more public clonotypes among themselves (roughly 2,700) than newly diagnosed patients did (approximately 970).

Interpreted using the paper, the time point label stands for: persistent/refractory GD, antithyroid drugs over 5 years with positive TRAb. For both TCR sequencing and RNA sequencing, RNA was extracted from PBMCs in TRIzol. The diagnosis of Graves' disease was made according to American Thyroid Association guidelines. Recruitment of patients was carried out at an endocrinology department in Xi'an, China. Each patient gave roughly 8.4 milliliters of peripheral blood, collected in an EDTA anticoagulant tube. Ficoll Paque Plus density gradient separation was used to isolate PBMCs, and no further T cell sorting was performed. RNA quality was checked with an Agilent 2100 Bioanalyzer and agarose gel, and concentration with a NanoDrop 2000.

The input for sequencing was peripheral blood mononuclear cells (PBMCs), taken when the disease was refractory, from a patient treated with antithyroid drugs. The sequence derives from a female donor with Graves disease. Recombination joined TRBV7-9 with TRBJ2-6, with no D gene named confidently. The nucleotide sequence reads as follows: TGTGCCAGCAGCGGCGAAGGCTCTGGGGCCAACGTCCTGACTTTC. Translated, this gives CASSGEGSGANVLTF.